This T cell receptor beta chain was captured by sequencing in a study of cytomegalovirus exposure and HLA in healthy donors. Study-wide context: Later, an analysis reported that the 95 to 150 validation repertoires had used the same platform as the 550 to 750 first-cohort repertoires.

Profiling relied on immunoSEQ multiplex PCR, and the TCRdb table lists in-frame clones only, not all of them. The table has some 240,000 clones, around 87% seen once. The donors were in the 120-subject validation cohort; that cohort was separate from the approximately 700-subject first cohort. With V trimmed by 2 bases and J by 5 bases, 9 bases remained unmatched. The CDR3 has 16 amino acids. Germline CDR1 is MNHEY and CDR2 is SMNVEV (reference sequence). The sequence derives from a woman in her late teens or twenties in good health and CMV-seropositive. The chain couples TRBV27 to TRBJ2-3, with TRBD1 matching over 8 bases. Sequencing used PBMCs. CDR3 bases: TGTGCCAGCAGTTTAGCGCAGGACAGGGATCAAGATACGCAGTATTTT. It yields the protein CASSLAQDRDQDTQYF.